The rows below give T cell receptor beta chains drawn from one sample of a study of T-cell reconstitution after alpha-beta-depleted transplantation in children. TCRdb re-analysed the PCR reads in MiXCR, keeping a single row per CDR3 protein. The sample carries around 410,000 distinct CDR3 sequences, about 11% recorded once. The starting material was PBMCs from the stem cell graft donor, obtained from the stem cell graft. These receptors were obtained from a human donor who donated a stem cell graft to a child with acute myeloid leukemia. Each CDR3 is given with its conserved first and last residue. Fields, in order: J gene, D gene, V gene, clone size, CDR3 protein, CDR3 DNA. The D gene is left open where the match is weak. For some rows the clone size is stated as once, few or many, or as a class when expanded; others skip it.

TRBJ2-3,TRBD2,TRBV3-1,few,CASSQAGGHRDTQYF,TGTGCCAGCAGCCAAGCGGGGGGGCATCGAGATACGCAGTATTTT
TRBJ1-1,NA,TRBV10-3,few,CAISELGGAMNTEAFF,TGTGCCATCAGTGAGCTTGGGGGAGCCATGAACACTGAAGCTTTCTTT
TRBJ1-1,TRBD1,TRBV4-1,NA,CASSHRTGAPYTEAFF,TGCGCCAGCAGCCACCGGACAGGAGCCCCGTACACTGAAGCTTTCTTT
TRBJ1-6,NA,TRBV27,NA,CASSSPHNSPLHF,TGTGCCAGCAGTTCCCCTCATAATTCACCCCTCCACTTT
TRBJ2-4,TRBD2,TRBV15,NA,CATSGGLAGEEYIQYF,TGTGCCACCAGCGGCGGACTAGCGGGAGAAGAGTACATTCAGTACTTC
TRBJ2-7,NA,TRBV2,few,CASIGRSNEQYF,TGTGCCAGCATTGGACGGTCAAACGAGCAGTACTTC
TRBJ2-3,NA,TRBV19,few,CASTPGAGRSTDTQYF,TGTGCCAGTACCCCAGGGGCCGGGAGAAGTACAGATACGCAGTATTTT
TRBJ2-1,NA,TRBV5-1,few,CASSLAISDYNEQFF,TGCGCCAGCAGCTTGGCAATTAGCGATTACAATGAGCAGTTCTTC
TRBJ2-5,TRBD1,TRBV5-1,medium-sized,CASSFAGTEKETQYF,TGCGCCAGCAGCTTTGCCGGGACAGAAAAAGAGACCCAGTACTTC
TRBJ2-7,NA,TRBV4-1,few,CASSQSVGGSYEQYF,TGCGCCAGCAGCCAATCTGTGGGTGGCTCCTACGAGCAGTACTTC